This T cell receptor beta chain is drawn from a study of shared clonotypes between healthy human individuals. CD45RO-negative cells were positively selected for CCR7, leaving out terminally differentiated effector memory CD45RA+ cells. Each of the donors was a healthy adult who was HIV-negative and had not had a recent acute infection or vaccination. The length of the CDR3 is 17 residues. The V gene lost 4 bases and the J gene lost 4 bases, with 20 bases spanning the gap. Germline V lookup: CDR1 MNHGY, CDR2 SVAAGI. For each subset, genomic DNA was distributed in equal portions over several immunoSEQ plates. Assay: immunoSEQ multiplex PCR; the TCRdb copy retains only in-frame clones and omits some. The repertoire holds 550,000 to 600,000 clones, with more than 95% as singletons.

The gene calls are TRBV6-9 and TRBJ1-5, with no clear D. The receptor comes from a young man in good health. Sequenced sample: naive CD8+ T cells sorted from blood. CDR3 sequence: CASSSRRGREENQPQHF. CDR3 coding DNA: TGTGCCAGCAGTTCCCGAAGAGGTAGGGAAGAGAATCAGCCCCAGCATTTT.